This T cell receptor beta chain was documented in a study of cytomegalovirus exposure and HLA in healthy donors. Regarding this clone: Its antigen is undetermined.

Study results and caveats: Many donors shared some public TCRs, even though most TCR sequences were rare. Sequencing artifact likely explains a cluster of highly shared sequence variants.

Germline V gene lookup returns CDR1 MNHEY and CDR2 SMNVEV (reference sequence). CDR3 length: 14 residues. Amplification used 60 Vbeta primers and 13 Jbeta primers. TCRdb's copy holds only in-frame clones and misses some; the assay was immunoSEQ multiplex PCR. The data show nearly 300,000 clones, just over 85% seen once. The chain uses TRBV27 and TRBJ2-5; possibly TRBD2 for D (6 bases). The J call could be wrong; TRBJ2-7 is a better fit for the DNA end. This clonotype was obtained from a man aged 35-49 years in good health and CMV-seropositive. The sequenced material came from PBMCs. The CDR3 nucleotides read TGTGCCAGCAGTTCGGGACTCAGCTCCTACGAGCAGTACTTC. This translates into CASSSGLSSYEQYF.